These T cell receptor beta chains were read from a single sample in a study of CD8 T cells in ankylosing spondylitis. TCRdb analysed the 5' RACE reads with MiXCR anew, one entry per CDR3 protein. The repertoire has 250,000 to 350,000 distinct CDR3 sequences, around 20% of them found once; the top ten carry about 8.2%. Material for sequencing was blood, either unsorted or a sorted T cell fraction (not recorded which). These receptor sequences come from a male donor with ankylosing spondylitis or in good health (not recorded which). Both conserved end residues are part of each CDR3. A D gene is named only where the DNA matches it firmly. Clone size is stated in some rows and not others, as once, few, many or a class when expanded.

J gene: TRBJ2-5
V gene: TRBV29-1
CDR3 length: 13
clone size: many
D gene: -
CDR3 protein: CSVRSPGSWTQYF
CDR3 DNA: TGCAGCGTTCGATCACCCGGAAGTTGGACCCAGTACTTC

J gene: TRBJ2-4
V gene: TRBV3-1
CDR3 length: 14
clone size: few
D gene: -
CDR3 protein: CASSQGALKNIQYF
CDR3 DNA: TGTGCCAGCAGCCAAGGGGCCCTCAAAAACATTCAGTACTTC

J gene: TRBJ1-6
V gene: TRBV5-1
CDR3 length: 13
clone size: -
D gene: -
CDR3 protein: CASSRDPDSPLHF
CDR3 DNA: TGCGCCAGCAGCCGGGACCCCGATTCACCCCTCCACTTT

J gene: TRBJ2-5
V gene: TRBV2
CDR3 length: 15
clone size: -
D gene: TRBD2
CDR3 protein: CASKRSTSGAETQYF
CDR3 DNA: TGTGCCAGCAAAAGATCCACTAGCGGGGCAGAGACCCAGTACTTC

J gene: TRBJ1-6
V gene: TRBV5-1
CDR3 length: 16
clone size: -
D gene: -
CDR3 protein: CASSWGRRGSYSPLHF
CDR3 DNA: TGCGCCAGCAGCTGGGGGAGGAGGGGCTCTTATTCACCCCTCCACTTT

J gene: TRBJ2-4
V gene: TRBV6-5
CDR3 length: 19
clone size: -
D gene: TRBD2
CDR3 protein: CASSYSVVSGRGGLNIQYF
CDR3 DNA: TGTGCCAGCAGTTACTCGGTGGTTAGCGGGCGGGGTGGTTTGAACATTCAGTACTTC

J gene: TRBJ1-4
V gene: TRBV5-6
CDR3 length: 19
clone size: many
D gene: TRBD1
CDR3 protein: CASSLPSGTGENPSEKLFF
CDR3 DNA: TGTGCCAGCAGCTTGCCCTCGGGGACAGGGGAGAACCCCTCGGAAAAACTGTTTTTT

J gene: TRBJ1-6
V gene: TRBV12-3/TRBV12-4
CDR3 length: 16
clone size: -
D gene: TRBD1
CDR3 protein: CASEQGAGHYNSPLHF
CDR3 DNA: TGTGCCAGCGAACAGGGGGCAGGGCACTATAATTCACCCCTCCACTTT

J gene: TRBJ2-5
V gene: TRBV28
CDR3 length: 15
clone size: -
D gene: TRBD2
CDR3 protein: CASSAAGVGQETQYF
CDR3 DNA: TGTGCCAGCAGTGCGGCGGGGGTGGGTCAAGAGACCCAGTACTTC

J gene: TRBJ2-3
V gene: TRBV7-9
CDR3 length: 15
clone size: -
D gene: -
CDR3 protein: CASSAGVVGTDTQYF
CDR3 DNA: TGTGCCAGCAGCGCCGGGGTGGTGGGCACAGATACGCAGTATTTT

J gene: TRBJ1-1
V gene: TRBV11-1
CDR3 length: 13
clone size: -
D gene: TRBD1
CDR3 protein: CASSGQANAEAFF
CDR3 DNA: TGTGCCAGCAGCGGACAGGCCAACGCTGAAGCTTTCTTT

J gene: TRBJ1-1
V gene: TRBV2
CDR3 length: 16
clone size: few
D gene: -
CDR3 protein: CASSERDNYVNTEAFF
CDR3 DNA: TGTGCCAGCAGTGAAAGGGACAACTACGTGAACACTGAAGCTTTCTTT

J gene: TRBJ2-1
V gene: TRBV5-1
CDR3 length: 16
clone size: -
D gene: TRBD2
CDR3 protein: CASSLGVAGTYNEQFF
CDR3 DNA: TGCGCCAGCAGCTTGGGAGTAGCGGGAACCTACAATGAGCAGTTCTTC

J gene: TRBJ1-3
V gene: TRBV27
CDR3 length: 15
clone size: -
D gene: TRBD1
CDR3 protein: CASSSQGAGGNTIYF
CDR3 DNA: TGTGCCAGCAGTTCACAGGGGGCAGGTGGAAACACCATATATTTT

J gene: TRBJ2-1
V gene: TRBV29-1
CDR3 length: 18
clone size: -
D gene: -
CDR3 protein: CSVEVYRTKGNSYNEQFF
CDR3 DNA: TGCAGCGTTGAAGTTTACAGGACAAAGGGGAATTCCTACAATGAGCAGTTCTTC

J gene: TRBJ2-5
V gene: TRBV7-9
CDR3 length: 16
clone size: few
D gene: TRBD1
CDR3 protein: CASSNTGQGSGETQYF
CDR3 DNA: TGTGCCAGCAGCAACACGGGACAGGGGTCGGGGGAGACCCAGTACTTC

J gene: TRBJ2-3
V gene: TRBV5-1
CDR3 length: 14
clone size: few
D gene: -
CDR3 protein: CASSREPGADTQYF
CDR3 DNA: TGCGCCAGCAGTAGGGAGCCCGGTGCAGATACGCAGTATTTT

J gene: TRBJ2-1
V gene: TRBV12-3/TRBV12-4
CDR3 length: 15
clone size: -
D gene: TRBD2
CDR3 protein: CARSLLGGTYNEQFF
CDR3 DNA: TGTGCCAGGAGTTTACTGGGGGGGACCTACAATGAGCAGTTCTTC

J gene: TRBJ1-5
V gene: TRBV29-1
CDR3 length: 13
clone size: many
D gene: -
CDR3 protein: CSVDPGNNQPQHF
CDR3 DNA: TGCAGCGTTGACCCGGGAAACAATCAGCCCCAGCATTTT

J gene: TRBJ2-1
V gene: TRBV20-1
CDR3 length: 16
clone size: many
D gene: TRBD2
CDR3 protein: CSATTSGGASENEQFF
CDR3 DNA: TGCAGTGCCACCACGAGCGGGGGGGCCTCGGAGAATGAGCAGTTCTTC

J gene: TRBJ2-1
V gene: TRBV12-3/TRBV12-4
CDR3 length: 16
clone size: once
D gene: TRBD2
CDR3 protein: CASSLVGTSRYNEQFF
CDR3 DNA: TGTGCCAGCAGTTTAGTCGGGACTAGCAGGTACAATGAGCAGTTCTTC

J gene: TRBJ2-1
V gene: TRBV20-1
CDR3 length: 18
clone size: many
D gene: TRBD2
CDR3 protein: CSAPLRTSSFSSYNEQFF
CDR3 DNA: TGCAGTGCTCCACTCCGGACTAGCAGTTTTAGCTCCTACAATGAGCAGTTCTTC

J gene: TRBJ1-2
V gene: TRBV12-3/TRBV12-4
CDR3 length: 14
clone size: -
D gene: TRBD1
CDR3 protein: CASVLGRTGYGYTF
CDR3 DNA: TGTGCCAGCGTTTTGGGTAGGACAGGTTATGGCTACACCTTC

J gene: TRBJ2-5
V gene: TRBV7-9
CDR3 length: 14
clone size: few
D gene: -
CDR3 protein: CASSPTAYQETQYF
CDR3 DNA: TGTGCCAGCAGTCCGACAGCGTACCAAGAGACCCAGTACTTC

J gene: TRBJ2-3
V gene: TRBV20-1
CDR3 length: 13
clone size: few
D gene: -
CDR3 protein: CSALWGDTDTQYF
CDR3 DNA: TGCAGTGCTCTCTGGGGGGACACAGATACGCAGTATTTT

J gene: TRBJ1-5
V gene: TRBV10-3
CDR3 length: 13
clone size: few
D gene: -
CDR3 protein: CAIGQSGNQPQHF
CDR3 DNA: TGTGCCATCGGGCAGAGTGGCAATCAGCCCCAGCATTTT

J gene: TRBJ2-3
V gene: TRBV5-1
CDR3 length: 16
clone size: -
D gene: TRBD2
CDR3 protein: CASSSSTSGIADTQYF
CDR3 DNA: TGCGCCAGCAGCTCTTCGACTAGCGGGATTGCAGATACGCAGTATTTT

J gene: TRBJ2-3
V gene: TRBV3-1
CDR3 length: 20
clone size: -
D gene: TRBD2
CDR3 protein: CASSLAGTSGSLLATDTQYF
CDR3 DNA: TGTGCCAGCAGCCTGGCCGGGACTAGCGGGAGTCTGCTGGCCACAGATACGCAGTATTTT

J gene: TRBJ2-5
V gene: TRBV20-1
CDR3 length: 14
clone size: -
D gene: -
CDR3 protein: CSARDRINQETQYF
CDR3 DNA: TGCAGTGCTAGAGATCGGATCAACCAAGAGACCCAGTACTTC

J gene: TRBJ1-1
V gene: TRBV6-5
CDR3 length: 14
clone size: -
D gene: -
CDR3 protein: CASSYLGGGGEAFF
CDR3 DNA: TGTGCCAGCAGTTACCTCGGGGGTGGGGGCGAAGCTTTCTTT

J gene: TRBJ2-5
V gene: TRBV5-1
CDR3 length: 14
clone size: -
D gene: TRBD1
CDR3 protein: CASSSTTGKETQYF
CDR3 DNA: TGCGCCAGCAGCTCAACGACAGGGAAAGAGACCCAGTACTTC

J gene: TRBJ2-2
V gene: TRBV3-1
CDR3 length: 12
clone size: many
D gene: -
CDR3 protein: CASSQNTGELFF
CDR3 DNA: TGCGCCAGCAGCCAAAACACCGGGGAGCTGTTTTTT

J gene: TRBJ1-5
V gene: TRBV5-1
CDR3 length: 16
clone size: few
D gene: -
CDR3 protein: CASSLSSGEGNQPQHF
CDR3 DNA: TGCGCCAGCAGCTTGTCATCAGGGGAAGGCAATCAGCCCCAGCATTTT

J gene: TRBJ2-3
V gene: TRBV5-5
CDR3 length: 16
clone size: few
D gene: TRBD1
CDR3 protein: CASSLLRTGVTDTQYF
CDR3 DNA: TGTGCCAGCAGCTTACTACGGACAGGGGTCACAGATACGCAGTATTTT

J gene: TRBJ1-1
V gene: TRBV5-1
CDR3 length: 15
clone size: few
D gene: -
CDR3 protein: CASSLYQGKNTEAFF
CDR3 DNA: TGCGCCAGCAGCTTGTATCAGGGAAAGAACACTGAAGCTTTCTTT

J gene: TRBJ1-1
V gene: TRBV28
CDR3 length: 13
clone size: -
D gene: -
CDR3 protein: CASSFEPRVGAFF
CDR3 DNA: TGTGCCAGCAGTTTTGAGCCCCGGGTAGGAGCTTTCTTT

J gene: TRBJ2-5
V gene: TRBV6-1
CDR3 length: 13
clone size: few
D gene: TRBD2
CDR3 protein: CARGLAHQETQYF
CDR3 DNA: TGTGCCAGGGGACTAGCTCACCAAGAGACCCAGTACTTC

J gene: TRBJ1-2
V gene: TRBV20-1
CDR3 length: 12
clone size: many
D gene: -
CDR3 protein: CSTTRDRGAETF
CDR3 DNA: TGCAGTACTACGCGCGATAGGGGCGCGGAAACCTTC

J gene: TRBJ2-2
V gene: TRBV12-3/TRBV12-4
CDR3 length: 12
clone size: -
D gene: TRBD1
CDR3 protein: CASRQGVGELFF
CDR3 DNA: TGTGCCAGCAGACAGGGGGTCGGGGAGCTGTTTTTT

J gene: TRBJ2-1
V gene: TRBV28
CDR3 length: 16
clone size: -
D gene: -
CDR3 protein: CASSLFQGGSYNEQFF
CDR3 DNA: TGTGCCAGCAGTTTATTCCAGGGGGGTTCCTACAATGAGCAGTTCTTC

J gene: TRBJ1-3
V gene: TRBV20-1
CDR3 length: 13
clone size: few
D gene: -
CDR3 protein: CSATAPSGNTIYF
CDR3 DNA: TGCAGTGCTACCGCACCCTCTGGAAACACCATATATTTT

J gene: TRBJ2-1
V gene: TRBV20-1
CDR3 length: 13
clone size: few
D gene: TRBD2
CDR3 protein: CSAPGLAVYEQFF
CDR3 DNA: TGCAGTGCTCCGGGACTAGCAGTTTATGAGCAGTTCTTC

J gene: TRBJ1-2
V gene: TRBV6-5
CDR3 length: 15
clone size: many
D gene: TRBD1
CDR3 protein: CASSHPGQGTNGYTF
CDR3 DNA: TGTGCCAGCAGTCACCCGGGACAGGGGACCAATGGCTACACCTTC

J gene: TRBJ2-1
V gene: TRBV5-1
CDR3 length: 18
clone size: -
D gene: TRBD2
CDR3 protein: CASSFGAGGPSSYNEQFF
CDR3 DNA: TGCGCCAGCAGCTTTGGAGCGGGGGGCCCCAGCTCCTACAATGAGCAGTTCTTC

J gene: TRBJ2-2
V gene: TRBV6-1
CDR3 length: 14
clone size: -
D gene: -
CDR3 protein: CASSKETNTGELFF
CDR3 DNA: TGTGCCAGCAGTAAGGAAACGAACACCGGGGAGCTGTTTTTT

J gene: TRBJ1-2
V gene: TRBV9
CDR3 length: 17
clone size: -
D gene: TRBD1
CDR3 protein: CASSLGTGGLSNYGYTF
CDR3 DNA: TGTGCCAGCAGCCTCGGGACAGGGGGCCTGTCAAACTATGGCTACACCTTC

J gene: TRBJ1-6
V gene: TRBV9
CDR3 length: 13
clone size: few
D gene: -
CDR3 protein: CASSVGVIEPLHF
CDR3 DNA: TGTGCCAGCAGCGTAGGGGTTATTGAGCCCCTCCACTTT

J gene: TRBJ2-1
V gene: TRBV5-1
CDR3 length: 15
clone size: few
D gene: -
CDR3 protein: CASGSTGKSYNEQFF
CDR3 DNA: TGCGCCAGCGGAAGTACGGGAAAATCCTACAATGAGCAGTTCTTC

J gene: TRBJ1-5
V gene: TRBV20-1
CDR3 length: 14
clone size: -
D gene: -
CDR3 protein: CSARDVGGYQPQHF
CDR3 DNA: TGCAGTGCTAGAGATGTGGGAGGGTATCAGCCCCAGCATTTT

J gene: TRBJ2-3
V gene: TRBV7-3
CDR3 length: 14
clone size: -
D gene: -
CDR3 protein: CASSSSNGADTQYF
CDR3 DNA: TGTGCCAGCAGCTCGTCGAATGGGGCGGATACGCAGTATTTT

J gene: TRBJ2-2
V gene: TRBV7-6
CDR3 length: 16
clone size: -
D gene: TRBD2
CDR3 protein: CASSLGLAGATGELFF
CDR3 DNA: TGTGCCAGCAGCTTGGGACTAGCGGGGGCCACCGGGGAGCTGTTTTTT

J gene: TRBJ2-5
V gene: TRBV12-3/TRBV12-4
CDR3 length: 14
clone size: few
D gene: TRBD2
CDR3 protein: CASSATTSGPPQYF
CDR3 DNA: TGTGCCAGCAGCGCTACGACTAGCGGGCCACCCCAGTACTTC

J gene: TRBJ2-3
V gene: TRBV20-1
CDR3 length: 15
clone size: few
D gene: -
CDR3 protein: CSASGASAHTDTQYF
CDR3 DNA: TGCAGTGCTAGTGGGGCGTCAGCCCACACAGATACGCAGTATTTT

J gene: TRBJ2-1
V gene: TRBV6-1
CDR3 length: 15
clone size: many
D gene: TRBD2
CDR3 protein: CASSHGLAGVDEQFF
CDR3 DNA: TGTGCCAGCAGCCACGGACTAGCGGGAGTAGATGAGCAGTTCTTC